These 5 T cell receptor beta chains were sequenced from one sample in a study of T cell responses to AZD1222 COVID-19 vaccine. Repertoires were generated with immunoSEQ multiplex PCR, while TCRdb's copy carries only in-frame clones and drops some. The sample has nearly 110,000 clones, less than 95% seen once. The source material was peripheral blood, sampled 28 days after the second AZD1222 dose. These receptor sequences come from an adult who received the AZD1222 COVID-19 vaccine.

This chain joins TRBV19 and TRBJ2-2, with D unresolved. Germline-derived CDR1 and CDR2 are LNHDA and SQIVND (reference sequence). The V end lost 7 bases, the J end lost 4 bases, and 7 bases lay between the germline ends. CDR3 size: 12 residues. The CDR3 region is CASILPTGELFF. CDR3 nucleotides: TGTGCCAGTATTTTACCCACCGGGGAGCTGTTTTTT.

CDR3 region: CASSVGQGVNEQYF. The DNA for the CDR3 is TGTGCCAGCAGCGTGGGACAGGGGGTCAACGAGCAGTACTTC. The chain is built from TRBV9 and TRBJ2-7, with 11 bases lining up with TRBD1. The J segment lost 5 bases and the V segment lost 2 bases, leaving 3 bases of the junction unmatched. This CDR3 has 14 amino acids. CDR1 SGDLS and CDR2 YYNGEE come from the germline V gene.

J is TRBJ1-2 and V is TRBV27; tentatively, D is TRBD1 (5 bases). V lost 4 bases and J lost 4, with 22 bases in between. From germline, CDR1 is MNHEY and CDR2 SMNVEV (reference sequence). This CDR3 comprises 17 residues. The CDR3 DNA reads TGTGCCAGCAGTTCGGCGGTTCGGGGGTTGGGAGTCTATGGCTACACCTTC. Translated, it gives CASSSAVRGLGVYGYTF.

This rearrangement joins TRBV30 to TRBJ2-3, with no clear D. Germline-derived CDR1 and CDR2 are GTSNPN and SVGIG (reference sequence). Trimming removed 4 bases at V and 1 base at J, with 9 bases between. This CDR3 has 13 residues. In DNA, the CDR3 is TGTGCCTGGACGGAGACGGGCACAGATACGCAGTATTTT. Encoded protein: CAWTETGTDTQYF.

This chain links TRBV6-5 with TRBJ2-1, with D possibly called TRBD1 or TRBD2 (6 bases each). Per the germline V gene, CDR1 is MNHEY and CDR2 is SVGAGI. V shed 2 bases and J shed 5 bases, with 7 bases lying between them. This CDR3 is built from 13 residues. The CDR3 loop is CASSYGGHNEQFF. The CDR3, as DNA: TGTGCCAGCAGTTACGGGGGGCACAATGAGCAGTTCTTC.